Below are 13 T cell receptor beta chains sequenced from a single sample in a study of blood T cell repertoires in COVID-19. Method: immunoSEQ multiplex PCR; TCRdb's copy keeps in-frame clones and lacks some. The sample consists of fewer than 350,000 clones, around 86% of them appearing once. The specimen was peripheral blood. The source is a woman aged 55-70 years with active or convalescent COVID-19.

The V and J genes are TRBV27 and TRBJ2-4; D perhaps matches TRBD2 (6 bases). Looked up from germline, CDR1 is MNHEY and CDR2 is SMNVEV (reference sequence). The CDR3 has 16 residues. The V end lost 3 bases, the J end lost 3 bases, and 15 bases lay between the germline ends. The CDR3 DNA reads TGTGCCAGCAGTTTCGGCGCGGGGATAGGCAAAAACATTCAGTACTTC. It specifies CASSFGAGIGKNIQYF.

CDR3 in amino acids: CASSYASLSRGETQYF. The CDR3 DNA reads TGTGCCAGCAGCTACGCGTCCCTTTCTAGGGGTGAGACCCAGTACTTC. The V call is TRBV7-2, the J call TRBJ2-5; maybe TRBD1 (5 bases). V gave up 4 bases and J gave up 5 bases, with 20 bases separating them. This CDR3 comprises 16 residues. The germline V gene has CDR1 SGHTA and CDR2 FQGNSA. Looking up the rest from reference TRBV7-2 and TRBJ2-5 gives the full variable domain: GAGVSQSPSNKVTEKGKDVELRCDPISGHTALYWYRQSLGQGLEFLIYFQGNSAPDKSGLPSDRFSAERTGGSVSTLTIQRTQQEDSAVYLCASSYASLSRGETQYFGPGTRLLVL.

V gene TRBV5-5 combines with J gene TRBJ1-1, with D possibly being TRBD1 (5 bases). Germline V lookup: CDR1 SGHKS, CDR2 YYEKEE (reference sequence). With 2 bases removed from V and 1 base from J, the gap between germline ends came to 6 bases. This CDR3 is 13 amino acids long. The chain's CDR3 is CASSFDRNTEAFF. For the CDR3, the DNA is TGTGCCAGCAGCTTTGACAGGAACACTGAAGCTTTCTTT.

The rearrangement links TRBV19 to TRBJ1-6, with D tentatively TRBD1 (5 bases). The V end was cut by 4 bases, the J end by 9 bases, with 22 bases between. Germline CDR1 and CDR2: LNHDA and SQIVND (reference sequence). The CDR3 covers 17 residues. CDR3 nucleotides: TGTGCCAGTAGTACCGCCTCGTGGGGGGGATTCGGTTCACCCCTCCACTTT. Protein: CASSTASWGGFGSPLHF.

The V and J genes are TRBV14 and TRBJ1-3, with 8 bases aligning to TRBD1. Unmatched junction bases numbered 17, after V lost 0 bases and J lost 1 base. Germline V gene lookup returns CDR1 SGHDN and CDR2 FVKESK. There are 21 residues in the CDR3. The CDR3 is CASSQETRGPFLTSSGNTIYF. CDR3 nucleotides: TGTGCCAGCAGCCAAGAAACCAGGGGGCCCTTCCTTACATCTTCTGGAAACACCATATATTTT. The full variable domain, in which reference TRBV14 and TRBJ1-3 provide the parts outside the CDR3, is EAGVTQFPSHSVIEKGQTVTLRCDPISGHDNLYWYRRVMGKEIKFLLHFVKESKQDESGMPNNRFLAERTGGTYSTLKVQPAELEDSGVYFCASSQETRGPFLTSSGNTIYFGEGSWLTVV.

The CDR3 DNA sequence: TGCGCCAGCAGCTTGGCCGCGAACACCGGGGAGCTGTTTTTT. This translates into CASSLAANTGELFF. J is TRBJ2-2 and V is TRBV5-1; no reliable D call. Germline V gene lookup returns CDR1 SGHRS and CDR2 YFSETQ. Between the trimmed V and J ends, which lost 0 bases and 0 bases, there was a span of 3 bases. The CDR3 loop spans 14 amino acids.

This clone has at least ten counts. The V and J genes are TRBV6-5 and TRBJ1-1; D not resolved. This CDR3 is 14 amino acids long. With 5 bases removed from V and 1 base from J, the gap between germline ends came to 11 bases. CDR1 and CDR2 (germline): MNHEY, SVGAGI. For the CDR3, the DNA is TGTGCCAGCAGTCACCCGGAGGGGAACACTGAAGCTTTCTTT. It translates to CASSHPEGNTEAFF.

This rearrangement joins TRBV10-3 to TRBJ2-3; D ambiguous. Germline-derived CDR1 and CDR2 are ENHRY and SYGVKD. With 2 bases removed from V and 0 bases from J, the gap between germline ends came to 15 bases. This CDR3 has 17 residues. In DNA, the CDR3 is TGTGCCATCAGTGAGACCAGTAGCAGACCTAGCACAGATACGCAGTATTTT. Its translation is CAISETSSRPSTDTQYF.

This chain links TRBV2 with TRBJ1-2; 10 bases map to TRBD1. Germline CDR1 reads SNHLY; CDR2 reads FYNNEI. V was clipped by 7 bases and J by 6 bases; unmatched bases: 5. The CDR3 extends over 13 amino acids. CDR3 amino acids: CASTRTGGDGYTF. The CDR3 region has the DNA TGTGCCAGCACTAGGACAGGGGGAGATGGCTACACCTTC.

This clone was found once. The CDR3 nucleotides read TGTGCCTGGAGTGCGGGGGACCCCCCTACTAGCACAGATACGCAGTATTTT. Its translation: CAWSAGDPPTSTDTQYF. The chain joins TRBV30 to TRBJ2-3, with D maybe TRBD2 (6 bases). Germline V gives CDR1 GTSNPN, CDR2 SVGIG (reference sequence). The V end lost 1 base, the J end lost 0 bases, and 17 bases lay between the germline ends. CDR3 length: 17 amino acids.

The chain links TRBV7-9 to TRBJ1-1, with D unresolved. This CDR3 is 14 amino acids long. CDR1 and CDR2 from the germline V gene are SEHNR and FQNEAQ (reference sequence). Trimming took 3 bases from V and 5 from J, leaving 13 bases between them. The CDR3 coding sequence is TGTGCCAGCAGCTTTGCAGGTCTTCTAACTGAAGCTTTCTTT. Translated, it gives CASSFAGLLTEAFF.

The V call is TRBV3-1 (or the pseudogene TRBV3-2), the J call TRBJ2-1; D might be TRBD2 (5 bases). CDR1 is LGHDT, CDR2 YNNKEL, per germline (reference sequence). This CDR3 spans 13 amino acids. V lost 0 bases and J 7 bases, leaving 7 bases between the germline ends. CDR3 in DNA: TGTGCCAGCAGCCAAGATCAGCGGAATGAGCAGTTCTTC. Translating it yields CASSQDQRNEQFF.

In this sample, this clone turned up a few times. Relative to the germline gene, one junction end is altered; a read error may explain this. J is TRBJ1-2 and V is TRBV6-2 or TRBV6-3; 9 bases fit TRBD1. CDR3 length equals 11 residues. Germline lookup yields CDR1 MNHEY and CDR2 SVGEGT. This CDR3 reads CASSYGGTGYF. CDR3 DNA: TGTGCCAGCAGTTACGGAGGGACAGGGTACTTC.